A single T cell receptor (beta chain) is shown here with its context. Antigen: not known. RNA extraction was followed by reverse transcription into cDNA, which acted as the sequencing template. Libraries were prepared by immunoSEQ multiplex PCR; TCRdb keeps only in-frame clonotypes and omits some of them. The table includes 140,000 or so clones, 40% to 65% detected once. Collection of lesional scalp punch biopsies and peripheral blood was performed in alopecia areata patients. This entry is derived from a study of CD8+ T cells in alopecia areata. Study in general: Twice daily, treated patients received 5 to 10 mg of oral tofacitinib. General study results and limits: Mice showed TCR sharing more clearly than patients did, possibly owing to HLA.

Germline assignment: CDR1 MNHEY and CDR2 SMNVEV (reference sequence). J was trimmed by 6 bases and V by 6 bases; bases with no gene match: 10. The CDR3 loop spans 15 amino acids. This sequence was found in a human donor with alopecia areata. The V gene is TRBV27, the J gene TRBJ2-2; 7 bases map to TRBD1. Sequences were derived from CD4+ T cells sorted from blood, sampled at week 0. This CDR3 is CASRTGQFPAGELFF. The CDR3 DNA reads TGTGCCAGCAGGACGGGACAGTTCCCCGCCGGGGAGCTGTTTTTT.